Listed below are T cell receptor beta chains from one sample, sequenced in a study of control samples from healthy donors and cancer patients. Sequenced by immunoSEQ multiplex PCR; TCRdb stores in-frame clones only, minus some. Here the sample spans some 90,000 clones, around 87% being singletons. What was sequenced was blood. The source of these receptors is a woman between 50 and 59 years old in good health. CDR3s include the opening cysteine and the closing phenylalanine or tryptophan. The D gene is left open where the match is weak. Clone size is not always given. Where it is, it says once, few, many or a class for expanded clones.

clone_size d_call j_call v_call cdr3_nt cdr3_aa
- TRBD2 TRBJ2-3 TRBV7-3 TGTGCCAGCACCATTAGCGGGGGTTTCACAGATACGCAGTATTTT CASTISGGFTDTQYF
once - TRBJ2-7 TRBV6-2/TRBV6-3 TGTGCCAGCAGTTACCATCTTCAGGGGGGACCCTACGAGCAGTACTTC CASSYHLQGGPYEQYF
- - TRBJ2-1 TRBV5-1 TGCGCCAGCAGCGAACTAGACAGTGACAATGAGCAGTTCTTC CASSELDSDNEQFF
few - TRBJ1-1 TRBV23-1 TGCGCCAGCAGTCAGGGGGTGGGGAACACTGAAGCTTTCTTT CASSQGVGNTEAFF
- TRBD2 TRBJ2-7 TRBV7-2 TGTGCCAGCAGCTACCCTTCCGCGGGAGGATACGAGCAGTACTTC CASSYPSAGGYEQYF
few - TRBJ2-2 TRBV7-7 TGTGCCAGCAGCTTGGGGGTTCTCGGGGAGCTGTTTTTT CASSLGVLGELFF
- TRBD1 TRBJ2-7 TRBV10-3 TGTGCCATCGGGGGACAGTCCTACGAGCAGTACTTC CAIGGQSYEQYF
- - TRBJ2-4 TRBV7-2 TGTGCCAGCAGCTTAAGGGGCAGTGCAAGCCTAGCCAAAAACATTCAGTACTTC CASSLRGSASLAKNIQYF
- - TRBJ1-1 TRBV7-2 TGTGCCAGCAGCTTAGTCTTGCAGAAGAACACTGAAGCTTTCTTT CASSLVLQKNTEAFF
- TRBD1 TRBJ1-5 TRBV18 TGTGCCAGCTCAGCGACAGGGGGCTGGAGCAATCAGCCCCAGCATTTT CASSATGGWSNQPQHF
- TRBD2 TRBJ2-1 TRBV28 TGTGCCAGCACCGACGGGGGGACTAGCGGGAGGCAGCAGTTCTTC CASTDGGTSGRQQFF
once - TRBJ1-4 TRBV4-2 TGTGCCAGCAGCCAACAGAACGATGAAAAACTGTTTTTT CASSQQNDEKLFF
- TRBD2 TRBJ2-3 TRBV6-6 TGTGCCAGCAGTTATACTAGCGGGAGTGGAGATACGCAGTATTTT CASSYTSGSGDTQYF
- TRBD1 TRBJ2-7 TRBV10-3 TGTGCCATCAGCGGGACAGGGACCTACGAGCAGTACTTC CAISGTGTYEQYF
- TRBD1 TRBJ2-1 TRBV11-2 TGTGCCAGCAGCACCGGGACAGGGCGGTTCTTC CASSTGTGRFF
- - TRBJ1-5 TRBV4-2 TGTGCCAGCAGCCAAGCCCCAGCGTCCCATAGCAATCAGCCCCAGCATTTT CASSQAPASHSNQPQHF
- TRBD2 TRBJ2-1 TRBV11-2 TGTGCCAGCAGTGTGAGACTAGCGGGAGAAGAGCAGTTCTTC CASSVRLAGEEQFF
- - TRBJ2-1 TRBV6-4 TGTGCCAGCAGTGGAGGGGGGAATAGGGATGAGCAGTTCTTC CASSGGGNRDEQFF
- - TRBJ1-6 TRBV3-1/TRBV3-2 TGTGCCAGCAGCCAAGCCAGGGGTCATTCACCCCTCCACTTT CASSQARGHSPLHF
once TRBD2 TRBJ2-7 TRBV4-3 TGCGCCAGCAGCCCTCTGGGACTAGCGACTCACGAGCAGTACTTC CASSPLGLATHEQYF
- - TRBJ2-7 TRBV6-5 TGTGCCAGCAGTTACTCGGGGCAGTGGCGATCCTACGAGCAGTACTTC CASSYSGQWRSYEQYF
- - TRBJ1-4 TRBV15 TGTGCCACCAGCAATTGGGGCAACAGGGAAAATGAAAAACTGTTTTTT CATSNWGNRENEKLFF
- TRBD2 TRBJ2-7 TRBV28 TGTGCCAGCAGTCCAGGGACTAGCGGCTCACTCGAGCAGTACTTC CASSPGTSGSLEQYF
- - TRBJ1-5 TRBV27 TGTGCCAGCAGTTTATGGGGTCAGCCCCAGCATTTT CASSLWGQPQHF
few - TRBJ1-4 TRBV29-1 TGCAGCGTTGCTCGGGGGACCTATAATGAAAAACTGTTTTTT CSVARGTYNEKLFF
- TRBD1 TRBJ1-1 TRBV7-9 TGTGCCAGCAGCAACCGGGACAGGGACATGAACACTGAAGCTTTCTTT CASSNRDRDMNTEAFF
- - TRBJ2-7 TRBV6-2/TRBV6-3 TGTGCCAGCAGTTGGGGGATTTCCTACGAGCAGTACTTC CASSWGISYEQYF
- - TRBJ1-1 TRBV6-5 TGTGCCAGCAGGGGCTCGAACACTGAAGCTTTCTTT CASRGSNTEAFF
- TRBD1 TRBJ1-1 TRBV7-8 TGTGCCAGCAGCCCGCAGGGGGCGAGTAACACTGAAGCTTTCTTT CASSPQGASNTEAFF
- - TRBJ2-2 TRBV2 TGTGCCAGCAGTGAACTCTGGGGCCGAGCGAACACCGGGGAGCTGTTTTTT CASSELWGRANTGELFF
few - TRBJ2-5 TRBV9 TGTGCCAGCAGCGTAGGCCTTCGGGGGGAGACCCAGTACTTC CASSVGLRGETQYF
- - TRBJ2-3 TRBV4-3 TGCGCCACAGGGCGGACCCGCACAGATACGCAGTATTTT CATGRTRTDTQYF